This entry describes one T cell receptor (beta chain). The protocol was immunoSEQ multiplex PCR, while the TCRdb copy is restricted to in-frame clones and leaves out a portion. The table lists 550,000 to 850,000 clones, approximately 74% of them singletons. The data derive from a study of shared clonotypes between healthy human individuals. Germline V gene lookup returns CDR1 SGHRS and CDR2 YFSETQ. With 5 bases clipped from V and 7 bases from J, the junction kept 12 bases outside the gene matches. The CDR3 is 15 residues long. The chain is built from TRBV5-1 and TRBJ2-5, with TRBD1 matching 9 bases. The receptor comes from a woman aged 30 to 39 in good health. Material: memory CD4+ T cells sorted from blood. Subset of the sample: CD45RA-negative fraction. For the CDR3, the DNA is TGCGCCAGCAGGGCTGGGGACAGGGATGTGGGGACCCAGTACTTC. Its protein product is CASRAGDRDVGTQYF.